Listed here are 20 T cell receptor beta chains from one sample, sequenced in a study of blood T cell repertoires in COVID-19. Clones were read by immunoSEQ multiplex PCR, and TCRdb kept only the in-frame ones, dropping some. The sample contains approximately 210,000 clones, around 80% of which appear only once. Sample: peripheral blood. Every receptor here comes from a woman between 40 and 55 years old with acute or convalescent COVID-19.

The genes are TRBV5-6 and TRBJ2-5, with TRBD2 identical over 15 bases. Germline V gene data show CDR1 as SGHDT and CDR2 as YYEEEE. This CDR3 region has 18 residues. Trimming cost V 3 bases and J 0 bases; bases outside gene matches: 6. Here the CDR3 reads CASSSLGTSGGNQETQYF. Here the CDR3 DNA reads TGTGCCAGCAGCTCATTGGGGACTAGCGGGGGGAACCAAGAGACCCAGTACTTC.

This clone was seen only a few times. The chain joins TRBV11-3 to TRBJ2-3; 8 bases agree with TRBD1. CDR1 SGHNT and CDR2 YENEEA come from the germline V gene. The CDR3 has 12 amino acids. Germline trimming cut 2 bases from V and 10 bases from J; bases unmatched to any gene: 2. CDR3 residues: CASSLRTGSQYF. The CDR3 nucleotides are TGTGCCAGCAGCTTAAGGACAGGGTCGCAGTATTTT.

This CDR3 is CASSRDRTYEQYF. DNA for the CDR3: TGTGCCAGTAGTAGGGACAGGACCTACGAGCAGTACTTC. The chain links TRBV19 to TRBJ2-7, with 8 bases matching TRBD1. From germline, CDR1 is LNHDA and CDR2 SQIVND (reference sequence). CDR3 length: 13 residues. J gave up 2 bases and V 4 bases, and 1 base lay outside the gene matches.

This chain links TRBV14 with TRBJ1-1; D is perhaps TRBD1 (5 bases). Between the trimmed V and J ends, which lost 3 bases and 0 bases, there was a span of 26 bases. Germline V lookup: CDR1 SGHDN, CDR2 FVKESK. The CDR3 totals 20 residues. The DNA for the CDR3 is TGTGCCAGCAGCCAGGAGGGATCCGGGGCCCATCTCGAGATGAACACTGAAGCTTTCTTT. Encoded protein: CASSQEGSGAHLEMNTEAFF.

The chain recombines TRBV12-3 or TRBV12-4 with TRBJ2-7, with TRBD2 as a possible D gene (7 bases). Trimming stripped 8 bases from V and 2 bases from J, with 13 bases between. CDR3 length equals 13 residues. CDR3 loop: CASPGGGPYEQYF. For the CDR3, the DNA is TGTGCCAGCCCTGGGGGGGGGCCCTACGAGCAGTACTTC.

This clone was picked up one time. This sequence joins TRBV4-1 and TRBJ1-1, with D uncertain. This CDR3 comprises 13 residues. Germline-derived CDR1 and CDR2 are MGHRA and YSYEKL. Trimming removed 1 base from V and 3 bases from J, with 6 bases in between. CDR3 nucleotide sequence: TGCGCCAGCAGCCAAGTAACGGACACTGAAGCTTTCTTT. Its translation is CASSQVTDTEAFF.

J is TRBJ2-4 and V is TRBV10-1; TRBD1 matches at 7 bases. V dropped 5 bases and J dropped 0; count of bases not matched to a gene: 7. Germline CDR1 WNHNN, CDR2 SYGVQD (reference sequence). This CDR3 has 16 residues. As DNA, the CDR3 is TGCGCCAGCAGTAAAAGCACAGGGGTAGCCAAAAACATTCAGTACTTC. Encoded protein: CASSKSTGVAKNIQYF.

V is TRBV27 and J is TRBJ2-5; unclear D gene. CDR3 size: 13 residues. CDR1 is MNHEY, CDR2 SMNVEV, per germline (reference sequence). Trimming removed 2 bases at V and 5 bases at J, with 9 bases between. The CDR3: CASSLNNGETQYF. Here the CDR3 DNA reads TGTGCCAGCAGTTTAAACAACGGGGAGACCCAGTACTTC.

This chain uses TRBV2 with TRBJ2-7, with a tentative D call TRBD2 (7 bases). Trimming left V 7 bases short and J 4 bases short, with 17 bases between. This CDR3 region has 14 residues. Per the germline V gene, CDR1 is SNHLY and CDR2 is FYNNEI. CDR3 protein: CASMGGAPLYEQYF. The CDR3 bases are TGTGCCAGCATGGGGGGGGCACCATTGTACGAGCAGTACTTC.

The chain joins TRBV14 to TRBJ2-5; TRBD2 is a possible D gene (6 bases). V gave up 4 bases and J gave up 5 bases, with 17 bases separating them. Germline CDR1 reads SGHDN; CDR2 reads FVKESK. The CDR3 totals 15 residues. CDR3 amino acids: CASSLFRGRGETQYF. The CDR3 nucleotides are TGTGCCAGCAGCCTTTTTCGGGGGAGAGGGGAGACCCAGTACTTC.

CDR3 coding DNA: TGTGCCAGTAGTATTTCAGGGATGAATTCACCCCTCCACTTT. Translating it yields CASSISGMNSPLHF. This rearrangement joins TRBV19 to TRBJ1-6; TRBD1 is a possible D gene (5 bases). Germline loops: CDR1 LNHDA, CDR2 SQIVND (reference sequence). The CDR3 is made up of 14 amino acids. The V and J ends lost 3 bases and 7 bases respectively, with 10 bases between them.

The chain is built from TRBV19 and TRBJ1-1; TRBD1 is a possible D gene (6 bases). Between the trimmed V and J ends, which lost 3 bases and 0 bases, there was a span of 8 bases. From germline, CDR1 is LNHDA and CDR2 SQIVND (reference sequence). This CDR3 is built from 14 residues. The CDR3 loop is CASSIQGMNTEAFF. CDR3 in DNA: TGTGCCAGTAGTATTCAGGGGATGAACACTGAAGCTTTCTTT.

This chain joins TRBV24-1 and TRBJ1-2; 9 bases align to TRBD1. CDR3 length: 18 amino acids. J lost 5 bases, V lost 0 bases, and 12 bases had no gene match. Germline V lookup: CDR1 KGHDR, CDR2 SFDVKD. CDR3 sequence (DNA): TGTGCCACCAGTGATTTGCGCCCTGGGACAGGGAAGACGTATGGCTACACCTTC. Its translation is CATSDLRPGTGKTYGYTF.

The V call is TRBV6-1, the J call TRBJ2-3; 8 bases agree with TRBD2. The CDR3 spans 15 residues. CDR1 and CDR2 from the germline V gene are MNHNS and SASEGT. V gave up 2 bases and J gave up 5 bases; unmatched junction bases: 6. CDR3 nucleotide sequence: TGTGCCAGCAGTGAATGGGGCGGGGGGCGAGATACGCAGTATTTT. Translated, it gives CASSEWGGGRDTQYF.

J is TRBJ1-4 and V is TRBV4-1; TRBD1 agrees at 9 bases. J was trimmed by 5 bases and V by 2 bases; bases with no gene match: 12. The CDR3 covers 18 residues. Germline values: CDR1 MGHRA, CDR2 YSYEKL. CDR3 nucleotides: TGCGCCAGCAGCCAACCTCCGGGACAGGGTAAAACGAATGAAAAACTGTTTTTT. Translated, it gives CASSQPPGQGKTNEKLFF.

The chain has TRBV2 and TRBJ1-3, with D possibly being TRBD1 (5 bases). Trimming left V 6 bases short and J 0 bases short, with 18 bases between. The CDR3 sequence is 17 residues long. CDR1 and CDR2 from the germline V gene are SNHLY and FYNNEI. The DNA of the CDR3 is TGTGCCAGCAGAGACGCTGTTCAGGGTATCTCTGGAAACACCATATATTTT. Encoded protein: CASRDAVQGISGNTIYF.

V usage is TRBV6-5 and J usage is TRBJ1-2; TRBD1 matches at 7 bases. The CDR3 contains 15 residues. After removal of 2 bases from V and 4 bases from J, the junction contained 7 bases not matched to a gene. Germline CDR1 and CDR2: MNHEY and SVGAGI. The CDR3 DNA follows: TGTGCCAGCAGTTACGAGAAACAGGGGTTCTATGGCTACACCTTC. It specifies CASSYEKQGFYGYTF.

In its sample, this clone was seen a few times. The chain couples TRBV9 to TRBJ1-6, with a tentative D call TRBD1 (6 bases). This CDR3 is 15 amino acids long. In germline, CDR1 is SGDLS, CDR2 YYNGEE. Trimming pared 0 bases from V and 9 bases from J, leaving 13 bases between. CDR3 bases: TGTGCCAGCAGCGTAGGGGCAGGGGCCAGTTCACCCCTCCACTTT. It specifies CASSVGAGASSPLHF.

The chain carries TRBV10-1 and TRBJ2-1, with a tentative D call TRBD2 (7 bases). The CDR3 runs to 14 residues. Trimming removed 2 bases at V and 10 bases at J, with 15 bases between. Germline loops: CDR1 WNHNN, CDR2 SYGVQD (reference sequence). The CDR3 sequence: CASSERRGRLEQFF. The CDR3 DNA is TGCGCCAGCAGTGAGCGGCGGGGGCGCCTAGAGCAGTTCTTC.

V and J are TRBV4-3 and TRBJ1-2; D call uncertain. V lost 0 bases and J 9 bases, leaving 5 bases between the germline ends. This CDR3 has 11 residues. Germline V gene data show CDR1 as LGHNA and CDR2 as YSLEER. The CDR3 nucleotides are TGCGCCAGCAGCCAAGATAGCAGCTACACCTTC. Its protein product is CASSQDSSYTF.